The sequence of this T cell receptor (beta chain) was determined in a study of OX40 agonist ivuxolimab in advanced cancers. Whole-study context: In this cohort, patients received ivuxolimab, an agonistic anti-OX40 (CD134) antibody. Patients got intravenous ivuxolimab at 0.01 to 10 mg/kg every 2 weeks.

Peripheral blood came from all dose cohorts at three timepoints. Germline V gene sequence: CDR1 MDHEN, CDR2 SYDVKM. The CDR3 is 14 amino acids. V shed 6 bases and J shed 0 bases, with 12 bases lying between them. Findings and limits, study-wide: The expanded peripheral T cells' antigen specificity was not determined.

The method was immunoSEQ multiplex PCR; TCRdb's version includes in-frame clones alone and lacks a portion of them. The table includes roughly 75,000 clones, roughly 90% detected once. Turning to this clone: The antigen is undetermined.

The J gene is TRBJ2-7, the V gene TRBV28; maybe TRBD2 (6 bases). This clonotype originated in an adult with an advanced solid tumor such as melanoma, head and neck, liver or kidney cancer. Sequenced here: CD4+ or CD8+ T cells sorted from blood, sampled in a trial of the OX40 agonist ivuxolimab. CDR3 protein: CASSETRSSYEQYF. The CDR3 DNA reads as TGTGCCAGCAGCGAGACTAGGAGCTCCTACGAGCAGTACTTC.